Described below is a single T cell receptor (beta chain) sequence and its context. What it binds is not known. The germline V gene has CDR1 LNHDA and CDR2 SQIVND (reference sequence). Trimming left V 4 bases short and J 3 bases short, with 16 bases between. The CDR3 consists of 15 residues. This sample was included in a study of OX40 agonist ivuxolimab in advanced cancers. Study as a whole: Checkpoint inhibitors had been given previously to roughly 40% of patients.

Overall study findings and caveats: Antigen specificity was not determined for the expanded peripheral T cells.

Clones were read by immunoSEQ multiplex PCR, and TCRdb kept only the in-frame ones, dropping some. The sample has under 30,000 clones; around 87% are singletons. V and J are TRBV19 and TRBJ2-7, with a weak D call TRBD2 (5 bases). This TCR was recovered from an adult with an advanced solid tumor such as melanoma, head and neck, liver or kidney cancer. The specimen comprised CD4+ or CD8+ T cells sorted from blood, sampled in a trial of the OX40 agonist ivuxolimab. Written as DNA, the CDR3 is TGTGCCAGTAGTACCTTAACCCCCGGGAACTACGAGCAGTACTTC. It specifies CASSTLTPGNYEQYF.